This T cell receptor (beta chain) comes out of a study of response to subunit inactivated influenza vaccine. TCRdb reanalysed the RT-PCR reads using MiXCR and keeps one entry per CDR3 protein. The sample consists of about 190,000 distinct CDR3 sequences, approximately 14% of them appearing once. The study's findings and limits: A suggestion made by the authors is that each seasonal influenza vaccination recruits few new T cells.

The length of the CDR3 is 16 residues. Germline V gene sequence: CDR1 SEHNR, CDR2 FQNEAQ (reference sequence). Unmatched junction bases numbered 5, after V lost 6 bases and J lost 2 bases. This clonotype was picked up many times. Its antigen is unknown. The receptor's source is a man aged 50-60 years who received an inactivated influenza vaccine. The sample here was CD8+ T cells sorted from PBMCs, taken roughly 5 days after vaccination. The chain recombines TRBV7-9 with TRBJ2-2, with 11 bases lining up with TRBD2. The CDR3 coding sequence is TGTGCCAGCAGGCAGGGACTAGCGGATAACACCGGGGAGCTGTTTTTT. Translated, it gives CASRQGLADNTGELFF.